One sample yielded the 8 T cell receptor beta chains listed below, sequenced in a study of blood T cell repertoires in COVID-19. The protocol was immunoSEQ multiplex PCR, while the TCRdb copy is restricted to in-frame clones and leaves out a portion. This repertoire shows some 41,000 clones, 90% to 95% found once; its top ten account for 5% to 6%. Specimen: peripheral blood. These receptors originate from a human donor in a cohort sampled during active COVID-19.

The chain employs TRBV4-2 and TRBJ2-7, with D maybe TRBD2 (6 bases). CDR1 and CDR2 (germline): LGHNA, YNFKEQ. The length of the CDR3 is 14 residues. V gave up 4 bases and J gave up 2 bases, with 12 bases separating them. The CDR3 region is CASSPRDWPYEQYF. The CDR3 DNA reads TGTGCCAGCAGCCCCCGGGACTGGCCCTACGAGCAGTACTTC.

The chain uses TRBV6-5 and TRBJ1-1, with TRBD1 as a possible D gene (6 bases). The V and J ends lost 0 bases and 0 bases respectively, with 8 bases between them. The CDR3 is made up of 15 amino acids. The germline V gene has CDR1 MNHEY and CDR2 SVGAGI. DNA of the CDR3: TGTGCCAGCAGTTACTCGGGGGCGGTGAACACTGAAGCTTTCTTT. It translates to CASSYSGAVNTEAFF.

The CDR3 loop reads CASRTSGETQYF. As DNA, the CDR3 is TGTGCCAGCAGGACTAGTGGAGAGACCCAGTACTTC. The V call is TRBV2, the J call TRBJ2-5; weak D call: TRBD2 (6 bases). Trimming pared 6 bases from V and 4 bases from J, leaving 9 bases between. The CDR3 consists of 12 residues. The germline gives CDR1 SNHLY, CDR2 FYNNEI.

The CDR3 reads CASSQEIGVVRGYTF. For the CDR3, the DNA is TGCGCCAGCAGCCAAGAAATAGGGGTGGTGAGGGGCTACACCTTC. The chain couples TRBV4-3 to TRBJ1-2, with a tentative D call TRBD1 (5 bases). Trimming stripped 0 bases from V and 8 bases from J, with 16 bases between. Germline-derived CDR1 and CDR2 are LGHNA and YSLEER. CDR3 length: 15 amino acids.

This rearrangement joins TRBV9 to TRBJ1-2, with D unresolved. The V gene's germline CDR1 is SGDLS and CDR2 YYNGEE. The length of the CDR3 is 15 residues. The V end lost 0 bases, the J end lost 0 bases, and 9 bases lay between the germline ends. The CDR3, as DNA: TGTGCCAGCAGCGTAGCCGAACACCCTAACTATGGCTACACCTTC. Protein product: CASSVAEHPNYGYTF. The variable domain in full, with the rest retrieved from reference TRBV9 and TRBJ1-2, is DSGVTQTPKHLITATGQRVTLRCSPRSGDLSVYWYQQSLDQGLQFLIQYYNGEERAKGNILERFSAQQFPDLHSELNLSSLELGDSALYFCASSVAEHPNYGYTFGSGTRLTVV.

This sequence joins TRBV28 and TRBJ2-6, with TRBD2 as a possible D gene (6 bases). The CDR3 runs 15 residues. V lost 3 bases and J lost 0, with 6 bases in between. Germline CDR1 and CDR2: MDHEN and SYDVKM. The CDR3 reads CASSFGGSGANVLTF. The CDR3 DNA follows: TGTGCCAGCAGTTTCGGGGGCTCTGGGGCCAACGTCCTGACTTTC.

The gene calls are TRBV12-3 or TRBV12-4 and TRBJ2-6; no reliable D call. Deletions cut 7 bases from V and 4 bases from J, with 5 bases between. CDR3 size: 12 residues. The CDR3 spells CASKLGANVLTF. The CDR3 region has the DNA TGTGCCAGCAAGCTGGGGGCCAACGTCCTGACTTTC.

The J gene is TRBJ2-1, the V gene TRBV4-3; 8 nucleotides align to TRBD1. Per the germline V gene, CDR1 is LGHNA and CDR2 is YSLEER. This CDR3 has 17 residues. The V gene end was trimmed by 2 bases and the J gene end by 3 bases; junction bases not matched to a gene: 9. The CDR3 coding sequence is TGCGCCAGCAGCCAAACCCCCGGGACAGGCCTCTACAATGAGCAGTTCTTC. This gives the protein CASSQTPGTGLYNEQFF.